This is a list of T cell receptor beta chains from one sample in a study of blood T cell repertoires in COVID-19. Only in-frame clones appear in the TCRdb table, and some are missing; sequencing was by immunoSEQ multiplex PCR. The data hold fewer than 250,000 clones, with 80% to 95% observed a single time. Sequences were obtained from peripheral blood. These receptors were collected from a man aged 25 to 45 with COVID-19, enrolled during active disease. CDR3s include the opening cysteine and the closing phenylalanine or tryptophan. A D gene is named only where the DNA matches it firmly. Some rows mark clone size as missing; the rest say once, few, many or name a class of expanded clone.

V: TRBV27
J: TRBJ1-6
D: .
size: once
CDR3: CASSSHTGGYSPLHF
DNA: TGTGCCAGCAGTTCCCATACGGGGGGCTATTCACCCCTCCACTTT

V: TRBV28
J: TRBJ2-2
D: .
size: once
CDR3: CASLKGQNTGELFF
DNA: TGTGCCAGCTTGAAGGGACAGAACACCGGGGAGCTGTTTTTT

V: TRBV10-3
J: TRBJ2-3
D: TRBD2
size: once
CDR3: CAISEGTSSRTDTQYF
DNA: TGTGCCATCAGTGAAGGGACTAGCAGTCGCACAGATACGCAGTATTTT

V: TRBV7-9
J: TRBJ2-5
D: .
size: .
CDR3: CASSLGARRKETQYF
DNA: TGTGCCAGCAGCTTGGGGGCGCGGAGGAAAGAGACCCAGTACTTC

V: TRBV5-6
J: TRBJ1-2
D: .
size: .
CDR3: CASSPPRTTEDNYGYTF
DNA: TGTGCCAGCAGCCCCCCCCGGACAACCGAGGATAACTATGGCTACACCTTC

V: TRBV27
J: TRBJ1-2
D: TRBD1
size: .
CDR3: CASKTGDYGYTF
DNA: TGTGCCAGCAAAACAGGGGACTATGGCTACACCTTC

V: TRBV5-1
J: TRBJ1-5
D: TRBD1
size: .
CDR3: CASSPGTGGDYSNQPQHF
DNA: TGCGCCAGCAGCCCAGGGACAGGGGGGGATTATAGCAATCAGCCCCAGCATTTT

V: TRBV6-1
J: TRBJ2-1
D: TRBD2
size: .
CDR3: CASSETGRLALYNEQFF
DNA: TGTGCCAGCAGTGAAACGGGTAGACTAGCCCTCTACAATGAGCAGTTCTTC

V: TRBV5-6
J: TRBJ2-5
D: .
size: .
CDR3: CASIPRDGSEETQYF
DNA: TGTGCCAGCATCCCGCGGGATGGGTCAGAAGAGACCCAGTACTTC

V: TRBV6-1
J: TRBJ2-5
D: .
size: .
CDR3: CASSEAPGGQETQYF
DNA: TGTGCCAGCAGTGAAGCGCCAGGGGGGCAAGAGACCCAGTACTTC

V: TRBV2
J: TRBJ2-2
D: TRBD2
size: once
CDR3: CASSGTSGYTGELFF
DNA: TGTGCCAGCAGCGGTACTAGCGGATACACCGGGGAGCTGTTTTTT

V: TRBV19
J: TRBJ2-1
D: TRBD1
size: .
CDR3: CASSSRTGRNEQFF
DNA: TGTGCCAGTAGTTCCCGGACAGGGCGGAATGAGCAGTTCTTC

V: TRBV11-2
J: TRBJ1-2
D: TRBD1
size: .
CDR3: CASSLAGRGQGYTF
DNA: TGTGCCAGCAGCTTAGCTGGCAGGGGGCAGGGCTACACCTTC

V: TRBV4-1
J: TRBJ2-2
D: .
size: .
CDR3: CASSQGGTTNTGELFF
DNA: TGCGCCAGCAGCCAAGGAGGAACTACAAACACCGGGGAGCTGTTTTTT

V: TRBV6-5
J: TRBJ1-2
D: TRBD1
size: once
CDR3: CASSTGTGSIYGYTF
DNA: TGTGCCAGCAGTACCGGGACAGGGTCAATCTATGGCTACACCTTC

V: TRBV2
J: TRBJ2-5
D: TRBD2
size: .
CDR3: CASTRRTSAETQYF
DNA: TGTGCCAGCACCCGCCGGACTAGTGCGGAGACCCAGTACTTC

V: TRBV4-1
J: TRBJ2-5
D: .
size: .
CDR3: CASSSILEETQYF
DNA: TGCGCCAGCAGTAGTATATTGGAAGAGACCCAGTACTTC

V: TRBV24-1
J: TRBJ1-2
D: TRBD1
size: .
CDR3: CATSDDDRGYGYTF
DNA: TGTGCCACCAGTGATGATGACAGGGGATATGGCTACACCTTC

V: TRBV29-1
J: TRBJ1-2
D: TRBD1
size: few
CDR3: CSAGQGEGYTF
DNA: TGCAGCGCTGGACAGGGGGAGGGCTACACCTTC

V: TRBV9
J: TRBJ2-5
D: .
size: once
CDR3: CASSVGSSRETQYF
DNA: TGTGCCAGCAGCGTAGGGTCCTCGAGGGAGACCCAGTACTTC

V: TRBV9
J: TRBJ1-5
D: .
size: once
CDR3: CASSVDSGQPQHF
DNA: TGTGCCAGCAGCGTAGACTCCGGTCAGCCCCAGCATTTT

V: TRBV5-1
J: TRBJ2-5
D: .
size: .
CDR3: CASSLDVVDTQETQYF
DNA: TGCGCCAGCAGCTTGGACGTAGTGGACACCCAAGAGACCCAGTACTTC

V: TRBV6-6
J: TRBJ2-2
D: .
size: .
CDR3: CASRLTGRGTGELFF
DNA: TGTGCCAGCAGACTGACAGGCCGCGGCACCGGGGAGCTGTTTTTT

V: TRBV2
J: TRBJ2-1
D: .
size: .
CDR3: CASSQETEQFF
DNA: TGTGCCAGCAGTCAAGAGACAGAGCAGTTCTTC

V: TRBV6-5
J: TRBJ2-7
D: TRBD1
size: .
CDR3: CASSQQGVGEQYF
DNA: TGTGCCAGCAGCCAACAGGGGGTGGGCGAGCAGTACTTC

V: TRBV15
J: TRBJ2-1
D: .
size: .
CDR3: CATSRGNRDLYNEQFF
DNA: TGTGCCACCAGCAGAGGAAACAGGGACCTTTACAATGAGCAGTTCTTC

V: TRBV6-5
J: TRBJ2-1
D: .
size: .
CDR3: CASSYDYREQEQFF
DNA: TGTGCCAGCAGTTACGACTACAGGGAGCAGGAGCAGTTCTTC

V: TRBV3-1/TRBV3-2
J: TRBJ1-2
D: .
size: .
CDR3: CASSQDVGGRNYGYTF
DNA: TGTGCCAGCAGCCAAGATGTTGGCGGGAGAAACTATGGCTACACCTTC

V: TRBV10-3
J: TRBJ1-2
D: .
size: .
CDR3: CATTLGEGGYTF
DNA: TGTGCCACCACCCTCGGGGAGGGTGGCTACACCTTC